This record concerns one T cell receptor beta chain sequence. The data were obtained in a study of T cell clones after liver transplantation. This table comes from immunoSEQ multiplex PCR, and its TCRdb copy is limited to in-frame clones, with some not included. In the table there are approximately 68,000 clones, 75% to 85% of which are singletons. The germline V and J ends were trimmed by 5 bases and 0 bases, with 12 bases remaining between them. The CDR3 loop spans 15 amino acids. Per the germline V gene, CDR1 is MDHEN and CDR2 is SYDVKM. This clonotype was obtained from a human donor who received a liver transplant. V usage is TRBV28 and J usage is TRBJ2-3; unclear D gene. The specimen comprised CD4+ T cells from blood, sampled before liver transplant. This CDR3 is CASSAPRASTDTQYF. The CDR3, as DNA: TGTGCCAGCAGTGCCCCCCGGGCTAGCACAGATACGCAGTATTTT.